These T cell receptor beta chains were read from a single sample in a study of T cells after yellow fever vaccination. MiXCR, applied by TCRdb to the 5' RACE reads, yields one record per CDR3 protein. The sample records under 200,000 distinct CDR3 sequences, 9.5% to 11% being singletons. This specimen was CD8+ T cells sorted from PBMCs, taken 15 days after the yellow fever booster vaccination. These receptors came from a man aged 18-30 years who received the YFV17D yellow fever vaccine. Each CDR3 is given with its conserved first and last residue. The D gene is left open where the match is weak. Only part of the rows carry a size: once, few, many, or a class if the clone is expanded.

>TRBV15|TRBJ2-1|.|.
CATSREESYNEQFF
TGTGCCACCAGCAGGGAGGAATCCTACAATGAGCAGTTCTTC
>TRBV7-3|TRBJ2-5|TRBD1|few
CASSPKAGTGERGTQYF
TGTGCCAGCAGCCCCAAAGCCGGGACAGGGGAGAGAGGGACCCAGTACTTC
>TRBV5-5|TRBJ2-2|TRBD2|.
CASILTSGDTGELFF
TGTGCCAGCATCCTGACTAGCGGGGACACCGGGGAGCTGTTTTTT
>TRBV4-3|TRBJ1-1|TRBD1|few
CASSQDLGTGANTEAFF
TGCGCCAGCAGCCAAGATCTGGGGACAGGTGCGAACACTGAAGCTTTCTTT
>TRBV5-4|TRBJ2-7|.|few
CASSSGTGEQYF
TGTGCCAGCAGCTCCGGGACGGGGGAGCAGTACTTC
>TRBV4-1|TRBJ2-1|.|few
CASSHGLEQFF
TGCGCCAGCAGCCATGGACTAGAGCAGTTCTTC
>TRBV7-9|TRBJ2-5|.|few
CASSLTWTKETQYF
TGTGCCAGCAGCTTAACCTGGACTAAAGAGACCCAGTACTTC
>TRBV12-3/TRBV12-4|TRBJ2-2|.|few
CASRGGLLTGELFF
TGTGCCAGCAGGGGGGGACTGCTCACCGGGGAGCTGTTTTTT
>TRBV18|TRBJ1-3|TRBD1|few
CASSPPPGQGDSGNTIYF
TGTGCCAGCTCACCACCCCCGGGACAGGGGGATTCTGGAAACACCATATATTTT
>TRBV5-1|TRBJ2-1|.|.
CASSSAVRKKGPWISTYEQFF
TGCGCCAGCAGCTCCGCGGTTCGAAAAAAGGGACCATGGATAAGCACATATGAGCAGTTCTTC
>TRBV9|TRBJ2-7|.|.
CASSVGDNDLYEQYF
TGTGCCAGCAGCGTAGGGGACAACGACCTCTACGAGCAGTACTTC
>TRBV6-1|TRBJ2-5|TRBD1|many
CASSEATGGQETQYF
TGTGCCAGCAGTGAAGCGACAGGGGGCCAAGAGACCCAGTACTTC
>TRBV7-9|TRBJ1-3|TRBD1|.
CASSLPGGDNPGNTIYF
TGTGCCAGCAGCCTACCAGGGGGCGACAATCCTGGAAACACCATATATTTT
>TRBV4-3|TRBJ1-1|TRBD1|.
CASSQALNRGLRTEAFF
TGCGCCAGCAGCCAAGCTTTAAACAGGGGATTGCGAACTGAAGCTTTCTTT
>TRBV5-4|TRBJ2-4|.|.
CASSLGNIQYF
TGTGCCAGCAGCCTGGGAAACATTCAGTACTTC
>TRBV5-6|TRBJ2-1|TRBD1|many
CASSFPTGGNEQFF
TGTGCCAGCAGCTTCCCCACAGGGGGGAATGAGCAGTTCTTC
>TRBV6-5|TRBJ1-5|.|few
CASSFSQRQPQHF
TGTGCCAGCAGTTTTTCACAGCGGCAGCCCCAGCATTTT
>TRBV10-3|TRBJ1-4|TRBD1|.
CATTRGTGVRYEKLFF
TGTGCCACCACCCGGGGGACAGGGGTTCGATATGAAAAACTGTTTTTT
>TRBV29-1|TRBJ2-2|TRBD2|many
CSVEEGRGSNTGELFF
TGCAGCGTTGAGGAGGGGCGGGGGTCGAACACCGGGGAGCTGTTTTTT
>TRBV5-1|TRBJ2-2|.|few
CASSLEGTPGELFF
TGCGCCAGCAGCTTGGAGGGGACCCCCGGGGAGCTGTTTTTT
>TRBV9|TRBJ1-3|.|few
CASSDRYSGNTIYF
TGTGCCAGCAGCGATCGGTACTCTGGAAACACCATATATTTT
>TRBV28|TRBJ2-5|.|few
CASSFRGDVGGRTETQYF
TGTGCCAGCAGTTTCAGGGGGGATGTTGGGGGAAGGACAGAGACCCAGTACTTC
>TRBV6-6|TRBJ1-5|.|.
CASSSQTYQPQHF
TGTGCCAGCAGTTCACAGACATATCAGCCCCAGCATTTT
>TRBV11-2|TRBJ1-1|.|.
CASSPPGVTEAFF
TGTGCCAGCAGCCCTCCAGGGGTCACTGAAGCTTTCTTT
>TRBV9|TRBJ2-3|.|few
CASSVGESTSTDTQYF
TGTGCCAGCAGCGTAGGAGAAAGTACTAGCACAGATACGCAGTATTTT
>TRBV7-6|TRBJ1-6|.|many
CASSPKGGAGSPLHF
TGTGCCAGCAGCCCGAAGGGGGGCGCCGGATCACCCCTCCACTTT
>TRBV6-5|TRBJ2-7|TRBD2|.
CASTHRGGGSYEQYF
TGTGCCAGCACCCACCGGGGGGGGGGCTCCTACGAGCAGTACTTC
>TRBV7-9|TRBJ2-1|TRBD1|.
CASKQGVYEQFF
TGTGCCAGCAAACAGGGGGTCTATGAGCAGTTCTTC
>TRBV27|TRBJ1-5|.|few
CASSRGTAGRQPQHF
TGTGCCAGCAGCCGCGGGACCGCGGGCCGTCAGCCCCAGCATTTT
>TRBV4-2|TRBJ1-2|TRBD1|.
CASSQVTGVDYGYTF
TGTGCCAGCAGCCAAGTGACAGGGGTAGACTATGGCTACACCTTC
>TRBV7-2|TRBJ2-7|TRBD2|.
CASRDSGGAYEQYF
TGTGCCAGCAGGGATAGCGGGGGAGCCTACGAGCAGTACTTC
>TRBV4-1|TRBJ1-3|TRBD1|.
CASSQADRPISGNTIYF
TGCGCCAGCAGCCAAGCGGACAGGCCAATCTCTGGAAACACCATATATTTT
>TRBV7-9|TRBJ2-7|TRBD2|.
CASTPRDAGGHSYEQYF
TGTGCCAGCACCCCGAGGGATGCGGGGGGACACTCCTACGAGCAGTACTTC
>TRBV30|TRBJ2-3|TRBD2|few
CAWSVTSAHTDTQYF
TGTGCCTGGAGTGTAACTAGCGCCCACACAGATACGCAGTATTTT
>TRBV15|TRBJ1-5|.|few
CATSRTRDNQPQHF
TGTGCCACCAGCAGAACCAGGGACAATCAGCCCCAGCATTTT
>TRBV7-9|TRBJ1-2|TRBD1|.
CASSLSFGQQGTYGYTF
TGTGCCAGCAGCTTAAGCTTTGGACAACAGGGGACCTATGGCTACACCTTC
>TRBV27|TRBJ1-1|.|.
CASSLGLVNTEAFF
TGTGCCAGCAGTTTAGGGCTAGTGAACACTGAAGCTTTCTTT